Below, 20 T cell receptor beta chains from the same sample are listed, as sequenced in a study of CD8 T cells in Susac syndrome. RNA amounts of roughly 0.5 to 1 ug underwent reverse transcription with random hexamers. Each CDR3 protein gets one entry after TCRdb re-called the immunoSEQ multiplex PCR reads with MiXCR. The table has about 120,000 distinct CDR3 sequences, roughly 92% seen once. Sequenced material: CD4+ T cells from PBMCs. The receptors stem from a human donor in good health.

V and J are TRBV2 and TRBJ1-1; D gene ambiguous. Germline lookup yields CDR1 SNHLY and CDR2 FYNNEI. This CDR3 has 13 amino acids. Trimming took off 6 bases at V and 0 bases at J, with 8 bases between the two ends. CDR3 nucleotide sequence: TGTGCCAGCAGGGGTGAACTGAACACTGAAGCTTTCTTT. As protein: CASRGELNTEAFF.

The genes are TRBV6-5 and TRBJ2-5; TRBD1 aligns across 9 bases. Trimming took 4 bases from V and 5 from J; bases not matched to a gene: 8. CDR1 is MNHEY and CDR2 is SVGAGI in the germline V gene. The CDR3 sequence is 15 residues long. As DNA, the CDR3 is TGTGCCAGCAGTTCTCGGACAGGGGCTGGGGAGACCCAGTACTTC. Translating gives CASSSRTGAGETQYF.

The chain couples TRBV19 to TRBJ2-4; 9 positions match TRBD1. Trimming removed 7 bases from V and 8 bases from J; junction bases left unmatched: 12. The CDR3 length is 15 residues. In germline, CDR1 is LNHDA, CDR2 SQIVND (reference sequence). CDR3 nucleotides: TGTGCCAGTACCCATCCCGGACAGGGGCGGGACATTCAGTACTTC. Amino acids: CASTHPGQGRDIQYF.

J is TRBJ2-7 and V is TRBV4-3, with unresolved D. CDR1 is LGHNA and CDR2 is YSLEER in the germline V gene. The CDR3 length is 16 residues. Trimming cost V 3 bases and J 5 bases, with 20 bases left between them. CDR3 sequence: CASSQDTPTPGNEQYF. CDR3 in DNA: TGCGCCAGCAGCCAGGATACACCAACTCCCGGTAACGAGCAGTACTTC.

V usage is TRBV4-3 and J usage is TRBJ1-1; D is possibly TRBD1 (5 bases). The CDR3 loop spans 16 amino acids. Per the germline V gene, CDR1 is LGHNA and CDR2 is YSLEER. The V gene lost 0 bases and the J gene lost 6 bases, with 17 bases spanning the gap. The CDR3 region is CASSQDALAGRAEAFF. The CDR3 region has the DNA TGCGCCAGCAGCCAAGATGCTCTGGCAGGGCGGGCTGAAGCTTTCTTT.

The gene calls are TRBV7-9 and TRBJ1-3; a possible D gene is TRBD1 (5 bases). Trimming removed 5 bases at V and 0 bases at J, with 14 bases between. The CDR3 consists of 16 residues. CDR1 and CDR2 (germline): SEHNR, FQNEAQ (reference sequence). The CDR3: CASSPRGRSSGNTIYF. The CDR3 DNA is TGTGCCAGCAGCCCACGGGGACGGAGCTCTGGAAACACCATATATTTT.

J is TRBJ2-4 and V is TRBV7-9, with a weak D call TRBD1 (6 bases). Trimming took off 7 bases at V and 0 bases at J, with 16 bases between the two ends. This CDR3 has 16 amino acids. Germline V gene lookup returns CDR1 SEHNR and CDR2 FQNEAQ (reference sequence). The CDR3 spells CASMADRPLAKNIQYF. The CDR3 DNA follows: TGTGCCAGCATGGCGGACAGACCACTAGCCAAAAACATTCAGTACTTC.

This clonotype was counted once. V is TRBV2 and J is TRBJ2-1, with D possibly matching TRBD2 (6 bases). The CDR3 is made up of 13 amino acids. Trimming pared 4 bases from V and 6 bases from J, leaving 10 bases between. Germline values: CDR1 SNHLY, CDR2 FYNNEI. CDR3 amino acids: CASSGLVSNEQFF. CDR3 coding DNA: TGTGCCAGCAGTGGACTAGTGAGCAATGAGCAGTTCTTC.

The chain employs TRBV7-2 and TRBJ2-3, with 7 bases fitting TRBD1. The trim removed 4 bases at V and 4 bases at J, leaving 11 bases unmatched. This CDR3 spans 16 amino acids. Per germline, CDR1 SGHTA and CDR2 FQGNSA. The chain's CDR3 is CASSSSMTGNADTQYF. In DNA, the CDR3 is TGTGCCAGCAGCTCCTCAATGACAGGGAATGCAGATACGCAGTATTTT.

The rearrangement joins TRBV29-1 to TRBJ1-4; a weak D match, TRBD1 (6 bases). Germline-derived CDR1 and CDR2 are SQVTM and ANQGSEA. The CDR3 spans 13 residues. The V end was cut by 5 bases, the J end by 5 bases, with 12 bases between. This chain's CDR3 is CSVMGGRNEKLFF. The CDR3 DNA is TGCAGCGTTATGGGGGGCAGGAATGAAAAACTGTTTTTT.

The J gene is TRBJ2-5, the V gene TRBV28, with TRBD1 matching over 7 bases. Trimming cost V 6 bases and J 4 bases; bases outside gene matches: 8. Per germline, CDR1 MDHEN and CDR2 SYDVKM. CDR3 length: 14 residues. The CDR3 protein is CASRTGQDAETQYF. For the CDR3, the DNA is TGTGCCAGCAGAACAGGACAGGACGCAGAGACCCAGTACTTC.

The chain combines TRBV5-6 with TRBJ1-2, with a weak D call TRBD1 (5 bases). Trimming shortened V by 1 base and J by 3 bases, and 13 bases separated the two germline ends. Germline V gene data show CDR1 as SGHDT and CDR2 as YYEEEE. The CDR3 covers 15 residues. In nucleotides, the CDR3 is TGTGCCAGCAGCTTGACTCTCTTAGGGGACTATGGCTACACCTTC. Amino acid sequence: CASSLTLLGDYGYTF. Combining the CDR3 with reference TRBV5-6 and TRBJ1-2 gives the whole variable domain DAGVTQSPTHLIKTRGQQVTLRCSPKSGHDTVSWYQQALGQGPQFIFQYYEEEERQRGNFPDRFSGHQFPNYSSELNVNALLLGDSALYLCASSLTLLGDYGYTFGSGTRLTVV.

This sequence joins TRBV30 and TRBJ1-1; the D is unclear. V was pared by 3 bases and J by 1 base, with 3 bases between. The CDR3 contains 11 residues. Germline assignment: CDR1 GTSNPN and CDR2 SVGIG (reference sequence). CDR3 sequence: CAWRWNTEAFF. The CDR3 DNA reads as TGTGCCTGGAGGTGGAACACTGAAGCTTTCTTT.

The table lists this clonotype with a count of one. The CDR3 reads CASSDSPGQGVGELFF. The CDR3 DNA is TGTGCCAGCAGCGATAGCCCGGGACAGGGTGTCGGGGAGCTGTTTTTT. V usage is TRBV9 and J usage is TRBJ2-2; the match to TRBD1 covers 9 bases. J lost 7 bases, V lost 3 bases, and 10 bases had no gene match. Germline lookup yields CDR1 SGDLS and CDR2 YYNGEE. The CDR3 totals 16 residues.

This chain uses TRBV7-9 with TRBJ2-1; the match to TRBD2 covers 12 bases. Germline values: CDR1 SEHNR, CDR2 FQNEAQ (reference sequence). V shed 5 bases, J shed 2 bases, and the junction held 4 bases outside the gene matches. The CDR3 sequence is 16 residues long. CDR3 bases: TGTGCCAGCAGCATCGGACTAGCGGGAACCTACAATGAGCAGTTCTTC. This gives the protein CASSIGLAGTYNEQFF.

The J gene is TRBJ1-2, the V gene TRBV10-2; TRBD1 is a possible D gene (5 bases). V dropped 4 bases and J dropped 4 bases, with 7 bases sitting between them. The CDR3 sequence is 12 residues long. Germline assignment: CDR1 WSHSY and CDR2 SAAADI. CDR3 coding DNA: TGCGCCAGCAGTGGACAGCCCTATGGCTACACCTTC. It specifies CASSGQPYGYTF.

The V gene is TRBV12-2, the J gene TRBJ2-7; the table gives TRBD1 as D, unverified against the DNA. TRBV12-2 is shown as a pseudogene. CDR3 length: 13 amino acids. The DNA of the CDR3 is TGTGCAGGGGGCAGTCGGTACGACTACGAGCAGTACTTC. This encodes CAGGSRYDYEQYF.

This rearrangement joins TRBV19 to TRBJ2-7, with TRBD2 matching 7 bases. V trimming: 0 bases; J trimming: 7 bases; junction bases outside the gene matches: 12. This CDR3 region has 16 residues. Germline CDR1 LNHDA, CDR2 SQIVND (reference sequence). In DNA form, the CDR3 reads TGTGCCAGTAGTATAGATCACGGGGGAGGGCCAGGAGAGCAGTACTTC. It codes for CASSIDHGGGPGEQYF. Full variable domain (outside the CDR3, taken from reference TRBV19 and TRBJ2-7): DGGITQSPKYLFRKEGQNVTLSCEQNLNHDAMYWYRQDPGQGLRLIYYSQIVNDFQKGDIAEGYSVSREKKESFPLTVTSAQKNPTAFYLCASSIDHGGGPGEQYFGPGTRLTVT.

This clonotype was seen a single time. A read error may account for a junction end that differs from germline. The chain recombines TRBV5-5 with TRBJ1-1, with TRBD1 as a possible D gene (6 bases). Germline CDR1 SGHKS, CDR2 YYEKEE (reference sequence). The CDR3 spans 14 residues. For the CDR3, the DNA is TGTGCCAGCAGCTTGGAGGGGGACGGCACTGAAGCCTTCTTT. It is translated as CASSLEGDGTEAFF.

This rearrangement joins TRBV13 to TRBJ1-3, with D possibly matching TRBD1 (6 bases). The CDR3 runs to 16 residues. Germline CDR1 and CDR2: PRHDT and FYEKMQ (reference sequence). With 0 bases removed from V and 3 bases from J, the gap between germline ends came to 12 bases. The CDR3 DNA is TGTGCCAGCAGCTTAGGCCGGGGGGCTAATGGAAACACCATATATTTT. Translation gives CASSLGRGANGNTIYF.